Presented here are 18 T cell receptor beta chains from one specimen sequenced in a study of cytomegalovirus exposure and HLA in healthy donors. The PCR was carried out with 60 Vbeta primers and 13 Jbeta primers. Generated by immunoSEQ multiplex PCR, the TCRdb table keeps only in-frame clones and is missing some. The sample comprises 150,000 to 200,000 clones, 80% of which are singletons, and roughly 10% rests with the top ten. Sequencing was carried out using PBMCs. These receptors all come from a man between 18 and 29 years old in good health and CMV-seropositive.

This sequence joins TRBV4-1 and TRBJ1-3, with 11 nucleotides matching TRBD1. Germline V gene data show CDR1 as MGHRA and CDR2 as YSYEKL. CDR3 length equals 17 residues. V was pared by 4 bases and J by 3 bases, with 8 bases of the junction left unmatched. This chain's CDR3 is CASSRAQGTGGGNTIYF. CDR3 in DNA: TGCGCCAGCAGCCGCGCGCAGGGGACAGGGGGTGGAAACACCATATATTTT.

This chain links TRBV6-1 with TRBJ2-1; 7 nucleotides agree with TRBD2. The CDR3 runs to 14 residues. Germline V gene lookup returns CDR1 MNHNS and CDR2 SASEGT. The V segment lost 5 bases and the J segment 9 bases; nucleotides outside the gene matches: 10. In nucleotides, the CDR3 is TGTGCCAGCAGTCAGAGTGTTCCTAGCGGTGAGCAGTTCTTC. It yields the protein CASSQSVPSGEQFF.

This clone came up once. The V gene is TRBV11-2, the J gene TRBJ1-2, with 7 nucleotides matching TRBD1. The CDR3 is 14 residues long. CDR1 is SGHAT, CDR2 FQNNGV, per germline. Unmatched junction bases numbered 8, after V lost 7 bases and J lost 3 bases. As DNA, the CDR3 is TGTGCCAGCACTTTTACAGGGGAGGACTATGGCTACACCTTC. This encodes CASTFTGEDYGYTF.

The rearrangement links TRBV11-3 to TRBJ2-1; maybe TRBD2 (5 bases). The CDR3 is 15 amino acids. Per the germline V gene, CDR1 is SGHNT and CDR2 is YENEEA. Trimming removed 5 bases at V and 7 bases at J, with 18 bases between. Here the CDR3 DNA reads TGTGCCAGCAGCCCTCGGGGAACCGGGTTTAATGAGCAGTTCTTC. Its protein is CASSPRGTGFNEQFF.

The chain combines TRBV7-9 with TRBJ1-1, with 7 bases fitting TRBD1. The CDR3 is 14 amino acids. Germline V gene lookup returns CDR1 SEHNR and CDR2 FQNEAQ (reference sequence). V was pared by 3 bases and J by 1 base, with 2 bases of the junction left unmatched. The CDR3: CASSFRGENTEAFF. CDR3 nucleotide sequence: TGTGCCAGCAGCTTCAGGGGGGAGAACACTGAAGCTTTCTTT.

The chain carries TRBV9 and TRBJ2-5; no firm D call. This CDR3 has 14 residues. Germline CDR1 reads SGDLS; CDR2 reads YYNGEE. Trimming took 2 bases from V and 2 from J, leaving 10 bases between them. CDR3 DNA sequence: TGTGCCAGCAGCGTCGACGAGGATCAAGAGACCCAGTACTTC. Amino acids: CASSVDEDQETQYF.

This chain joins TRBV13 and TRBJ1-6; D not resolved. This CDR3 region has 13 residues. Germline values: CDR1 PRHDT, CDR2 FYEKMQ (reference sequence). The germline V and J ends were trimmed by 4 bases and 7 bases, with 8 bases remaining between them. Here the CDR3 DNA reads TGTGCCAGCAGCTCCCTCCCCAATTCACCCCTCCACTTT. Translation gives CASSSLPNSPLHF.

The V call is TRBV21-1, the J call TRBJ1-3. TRBV21-1 is given as a pseudogene. The CDR3 sequence is 17 residues long. DNA of the CDR3: TGTGCCAGCAGCAAAGGGATCGGGTATCTGAGGGGAAACACCATATATTTT. Amino acid sequence: CASSKGIGYLRGNTIYF.

The chain combines TRBV5-4 with TRBJ2-1; TRBD1 matches at 7 bases. The germline V gene has CDR1 SGHNT and CDR2 YYREEE (reference sequence). This CDR3 comprises 13 residues. After removal of 2 bases from V and 6 bases from J, the junction contained 2 bases not matched to a gene. The CDR3 nucleotides read TGTGCCAGCAGCTTCGGACAGGTCAATGAGCAGTTCTTC. Amino acid sequence: CASSFGQVNEQFF.

This clone has a handful of counts. The chain combines TRBV19 with TRBJ1-1, with 9 nucleotides matching TRBD1. The trim removed 4 bases at V and 6 bases at J, leaving 3 bases unmatched. The CDR3 loop spans 13 amino acids. Germline assignment: CDR1 LNHDA and CDR2 SQIVND (reference sequence). The CDR3 DNA is TGTGCCAGTAGTAGGACAGGGGCCTCTGAAGCTTTCTTT. Protein sequence: CASSRTGASEAFF.

This chain links TRBV15 with TRBJ1-5, with 10 bases fitting TRBD1. The CDR3 sequence is 18 residues long. Per the germline V gene, CDR1 is LNHNV and CDR2 is YYDKDF (reference sequence). J gave up 3 bases and V 0 bases, and 8 bases lay outside the gene matches. The CDR3 DNA reads as TGTGCCACCAGCAGAGACCGGGACAGGGGTTATAACAATCAGCCCCAGCATTTT. It is translated as CATSRDRDRGYNNQPQHF.

This chain joins TRBV30 and TRBJ1-1; D possibly corresponds to TRBD1 (6 bases). Germline V lookup: CDR1 GTSNPN, CDR2 SVGIG (reference sequence). V was shortened by 5 bases and J by 9 bases, with 10 bases between the two germline ends. This CDR3 region has 10 residues. CDR3 protein: CAWRDTKAFF. The CDR3 DNA is TGTGCCTGGCGGGACACAAAAGCTTTCTTT.

CDR3 sequence (DNA): TGTGCCAGCAGTGACGTGGGACTAGCGGGGACCGGGGAGCTGTTTTTT. Protein product: CASSDVGLAGTGELFF. This rearrangement joins TRBV27 to TRBJ2-2; 13 bases match TRBD2. V gave up 5 bases and J gave up 5 bases; unmatched junction bases: 5. The CDR3 sequence is 16 residues long. Looked up from germline, CDR1 is MNHEY and CDR2 is SMNVEV (reference sequence).

V usage is TRBV29-1 and J usage is TRBJ2-3; weak D call: TRBD2 (5 bases). The germline gives CDR1 SQVTM, CDR2 ANQGSEA. This CDR3 comprises 15 residues. V lost 7 bases to trimming and J lost 4 bases, with 21 bases between them. Here the CDR3 DNA reads TGCAGCGCAGGAGGTGCGACCAGGTGGCCAGATACGCAGTATTTT. As protein: CSAGGATRWPDTQYF.

V gene TRBV11-3 combines with J gene TRBJ2-3; D remains unclear. Germline V gives CDR1 SGHNT, CDR2 YENEEA. This CDR3 is 16 amino acids long. The V end lost 1 base, the J end lost 2 bases, and 13 bases lay between the germline ends. The CDR3: CASSLGSTQYTDTQYF. Written as DNA, the CDR3 is TGTGCCAGCAGCTTAGGTTCTACACAGTACACAGATACGCAGTATTTT.

This sequence joins TRBV4-1 and TRBJ1-5; maybe TRBD1 (5 bases). The germline gives CDR1 MGHRA, CDR2 YSYEKL. V was pared by 3 bases and J by 6 bases, with 18 bases between. The CDR3 sequence is 16 residues long. The CDR3 DNA sequence: TGCGCCAGCAGCCACTTGGCGATCGGACACGCTCAGCCCCAGCATTTT. Translation gives CASSHLAIGHAQPQHF.

V and J are TRBV27 and TRBJ2-5; TRBD1 matches 8 bases. J lost 4 bases, V lost 4 bases, and 14 bases had no gene match. The germline gives CDR1 MNHEY, CDR2 SMNVEV (reference sequence). The CDR3 is made up of 17 amino acids. The CDR3 protein is CASSYTRAQTGAETQYF. DNA for the CDR3: TGTGCCAGCAGTTACACCCGCGCCCAGACAGGGGCAGAGACCCAGTACTTC.

The V call is TRBV27, the J call TRBJ1-5; D perhaps matches TRBD1 (5 bases). Per germline, CDR1 MNHEY and CDR2 SMNVEV (reference sequence). The CDR3 spans 14 residues. The V end was cut by 6 bases, the J end by 1 base, with 10 bases between. Written as DNA, the CDR3 is TGTGCCAGCAGGCCGGGGGTCAGCAATCAGCCCCAGCATTTT. It codes for CASRPGVSNQPQHF.